This TCR beta chain was recovered during a study of blood T cell repertoires in COVID-19. Study-wide context: Some COVID-19 samples were acute and others convalescent; all came from the United States, Italy and Spain.

Trimming cost V 2 bases and J 5 bases; bases outside gene matches: 8. The germline CDR1 and CDR2 sequences are SGHTA and FQGNSA. This CDR3 spans 16 amino acids. Original processing methods: Amplification of reference gene primers provided the estimated nucleated cell counts. TCRdb's copy holds only in-frame clones and misses some; the assay was immunoSEQ multiplex PCR. From that table come the V and J calls and clone size; the DNA was used to work out D and trimming. Of 150,000 to 200,000 clones listed, 70% to 90% are singletons. The chain is built from TRBV7-2 and TRBJ2-5, with 10 nucleotides matching TRBD2. Sequencing was done on a sample of peripheral blood. The sequence was obtained from a human donor in a cohort sampled during active COVID-19. This CDR3 is CASSLSAGGPWETQYF. The CDR3, as DNA: TGTGCCAGCAGCTTATCAGCGGGAGGGCCGTGGGAGACCCAGTACTTC.